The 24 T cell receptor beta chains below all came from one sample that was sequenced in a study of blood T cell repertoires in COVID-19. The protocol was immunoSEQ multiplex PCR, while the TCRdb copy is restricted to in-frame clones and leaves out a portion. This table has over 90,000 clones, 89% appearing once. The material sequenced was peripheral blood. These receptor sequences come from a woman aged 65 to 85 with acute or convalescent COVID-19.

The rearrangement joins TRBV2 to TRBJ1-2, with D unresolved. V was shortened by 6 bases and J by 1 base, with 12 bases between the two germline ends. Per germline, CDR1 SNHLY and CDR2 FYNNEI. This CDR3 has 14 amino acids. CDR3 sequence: CASSVGLLNYGYTF. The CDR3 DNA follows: TGTGCCAGCAGCGTTGGGCTCCTTAACTATGGCTACACCTTC.

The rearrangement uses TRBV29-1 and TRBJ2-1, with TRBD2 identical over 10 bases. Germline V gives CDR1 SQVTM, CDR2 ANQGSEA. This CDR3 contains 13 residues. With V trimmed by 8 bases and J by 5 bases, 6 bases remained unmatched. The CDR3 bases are TGCAGCACAGCGGGGGGGGACAACAATGAGCAGTTCTTC. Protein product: CSTAGGDNNEQFF.

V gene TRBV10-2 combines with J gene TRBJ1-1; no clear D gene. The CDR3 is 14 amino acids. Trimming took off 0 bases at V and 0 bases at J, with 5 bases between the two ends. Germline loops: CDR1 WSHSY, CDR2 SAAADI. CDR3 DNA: TGCGCCAGCAGTGAGTCGAGCGTGAACACTGAAGCTTTCTTT. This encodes CASSESSVNTEAFF.

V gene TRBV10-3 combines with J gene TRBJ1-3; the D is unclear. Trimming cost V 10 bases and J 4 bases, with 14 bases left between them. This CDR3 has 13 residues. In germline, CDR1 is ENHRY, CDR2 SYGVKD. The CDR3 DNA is TGTGCCACGGCGCAGGTCTCCGGAAACACCATATATTTT. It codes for CATAQVSGNTIYF.

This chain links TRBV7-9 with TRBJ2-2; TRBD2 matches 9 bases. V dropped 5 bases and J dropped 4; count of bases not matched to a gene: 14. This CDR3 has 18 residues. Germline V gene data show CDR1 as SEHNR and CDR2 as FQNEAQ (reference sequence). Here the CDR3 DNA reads TGTGCCAGCAGCCAGAGGATCTCTAGCGGGGAACCCACCGGGGAGCTGTTTTTT. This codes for CASSQRISSGEPTGELFF.

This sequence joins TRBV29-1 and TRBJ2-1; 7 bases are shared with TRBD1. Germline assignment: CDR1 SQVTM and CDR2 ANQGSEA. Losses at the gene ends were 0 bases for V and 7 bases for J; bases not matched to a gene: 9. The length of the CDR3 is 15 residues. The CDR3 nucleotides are TGCAGCGTTGAAGACCCCGACAGGGAGTTGAATGAGCAGTTCTTC. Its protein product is CSVEDPDRELNEQFF.

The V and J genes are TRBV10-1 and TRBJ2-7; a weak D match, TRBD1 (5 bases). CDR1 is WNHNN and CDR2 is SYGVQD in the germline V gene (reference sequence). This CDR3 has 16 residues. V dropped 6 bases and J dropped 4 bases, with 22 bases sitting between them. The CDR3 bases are TGCGCCAGCAGACCACGTTTGGACACCGAGTTGTACGAGCAGTACGTC. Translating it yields CASRPRLDTELYEQYV.

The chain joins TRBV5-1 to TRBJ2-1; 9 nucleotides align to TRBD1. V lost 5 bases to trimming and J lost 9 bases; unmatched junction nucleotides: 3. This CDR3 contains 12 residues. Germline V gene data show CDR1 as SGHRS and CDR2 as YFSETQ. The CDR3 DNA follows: TGCGCCAGCAGTCGGACAGGGGCTGAGCAGTTCTTC. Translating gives CASSRTGAEQFF.

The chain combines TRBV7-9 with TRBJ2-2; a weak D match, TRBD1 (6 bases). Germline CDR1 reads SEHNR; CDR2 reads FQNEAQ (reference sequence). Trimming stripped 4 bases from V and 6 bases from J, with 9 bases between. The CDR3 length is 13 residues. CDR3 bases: TGTGCCAGCAGCTCACAGGGCCCCGGGGAGCTGTTTTTT. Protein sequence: CASSSQGPGELFF. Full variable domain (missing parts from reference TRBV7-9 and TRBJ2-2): DTGVSQNPRHKITKRGQNVTFRCDPISEHNRLYWYRQTLGQGPEFLTYFQNEAQLEKSRLLSDRFSAERPKGSFSTLEIQRTEQGDSAMYLCASSSQGPGELFFGEGSRLTVL.

The CDR3 sequence: CASSMGQGGNQPQHF. CDR3 DNA: TGTGCCAGTAGTATGGGACAGGGGGGCAATCAGCCCCAGCATTTT. The V call is TRBV19, the J call TRBJ1-5; TRBD1 matches at 11 bases. The CDR3 consists of 15 residues. V lost 3 bases to trimming and J lost 2 bases; unmatched junction nucleotides: 0. Germline V CDR1 and CDR2: LNHDA, SQIVND (reference sequence).

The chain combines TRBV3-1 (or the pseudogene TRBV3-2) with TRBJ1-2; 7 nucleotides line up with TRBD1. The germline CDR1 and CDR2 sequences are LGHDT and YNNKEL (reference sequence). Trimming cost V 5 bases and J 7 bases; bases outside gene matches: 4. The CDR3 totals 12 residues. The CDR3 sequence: CASSSGGFGYTF. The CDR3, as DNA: TGTGCCAGCAGCTCAGGGGGTTTTGGCTACACCTTC.

The CDR3 DNA reads TGTGCCAGCAGGCAGGGTACAGATACGCAGTATTTT. It encodes CASRQGTDTQYF. This rearrangement joins TRBV2 to TRBJ2-3, with a weak D call TRBD1 (5 bases). Germline V gene data show CDR1 as SNHLY and CDR2 as FYNNEI. The CDR3 is 12 residues long. V was trimmed by 6 bases and J by 3 bases, leaving 7 bases between them. Using reference TRBV2 and TRBJ2-3 for the parts outside the CDR3, the full variable domain is EPEVTQTPSHQVTQMGQEVILRCVPISNHLYFYWYRQILGQKVEFLVSFYNNEISEKSEIFDDQFSVERPDGSNFTLKIRSTKLEDSAMYFCASRQGTDTQYFGPGTRLTVL.

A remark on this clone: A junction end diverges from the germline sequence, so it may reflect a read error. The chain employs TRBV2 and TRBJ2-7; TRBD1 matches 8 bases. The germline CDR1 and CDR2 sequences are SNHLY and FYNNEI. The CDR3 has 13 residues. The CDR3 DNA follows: TGTGCCAGCAGCGAAGGGACAGGCTACGAGCAGTACTTC. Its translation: CASSEGTGYEQYF.

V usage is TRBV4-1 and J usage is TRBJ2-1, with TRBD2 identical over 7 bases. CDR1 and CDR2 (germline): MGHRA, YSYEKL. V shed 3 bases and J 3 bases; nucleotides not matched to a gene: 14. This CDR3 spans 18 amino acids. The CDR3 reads CASSHHVSGSERYNEQFF. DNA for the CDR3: TGCGCCAGCAGCCACCACGTTAGCGGGTCCGAGCGCTACAATGAGCAGTTCTTC.

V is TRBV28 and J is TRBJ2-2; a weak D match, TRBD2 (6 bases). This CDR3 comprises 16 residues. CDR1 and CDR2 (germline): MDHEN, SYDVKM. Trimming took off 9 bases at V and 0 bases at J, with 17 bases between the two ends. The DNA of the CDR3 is TGTGCCAGACACCAAGGGGCGGGAACGAACACCGGGGAGCTGTTTTTT. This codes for CARHQGAGTNTGELFF.

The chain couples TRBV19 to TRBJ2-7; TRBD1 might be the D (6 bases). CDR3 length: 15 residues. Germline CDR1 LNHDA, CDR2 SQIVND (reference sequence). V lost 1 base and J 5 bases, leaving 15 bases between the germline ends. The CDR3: CASSIVGQGKHEQYV. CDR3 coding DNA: TGTGCCAGTAGTATAGTCGGGCAGGGGAAGCACGAGCAGTACGTC.

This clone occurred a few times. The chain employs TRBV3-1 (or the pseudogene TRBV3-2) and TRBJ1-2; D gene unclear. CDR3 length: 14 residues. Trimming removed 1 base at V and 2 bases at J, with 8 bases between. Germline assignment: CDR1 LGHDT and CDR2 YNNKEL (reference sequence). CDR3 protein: CASSQGTTNYGYTF. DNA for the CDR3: TGTGCCAGCAGCCAAGGAACCACAAACTATGGCTACACCTTC.

DNA for the CDR3: TGTGCCACCAGTGAGGGGGGGACAGGCGGGAACACTGAAGCTTTCTTT. Its translation is CATSEGGTGGNTEAFF. The V call is TRBV24-1, the J call TRBJ1-1; TRBD1 matches at 8 bases. Germline V lookup: CDR1 KGHDR, CDR2 SFDVKD. The CDR3 loop spans 16 amino acids. Trimming removed 4 bases from V and 1 base from J; junction bases left unmatched: 7.

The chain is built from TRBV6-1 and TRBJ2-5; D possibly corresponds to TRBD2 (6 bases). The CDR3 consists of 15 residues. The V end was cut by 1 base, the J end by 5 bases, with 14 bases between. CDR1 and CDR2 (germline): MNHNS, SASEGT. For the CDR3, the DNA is TGTGCCAGCAGTGAAGTCTCAGCGGGTGCTGAGACCCAGTACTTC. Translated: CASSEVSAGAETQYF.

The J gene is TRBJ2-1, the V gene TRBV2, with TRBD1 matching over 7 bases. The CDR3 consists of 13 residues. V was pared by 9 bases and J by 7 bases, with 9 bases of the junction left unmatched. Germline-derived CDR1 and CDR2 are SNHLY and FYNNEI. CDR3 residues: CARSRTGGNEQFF. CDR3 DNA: TGTGCCAGATCTAGGACAGGTGGTAATGAGCAGTTCTTC. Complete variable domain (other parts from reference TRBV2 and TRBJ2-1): EPEVTQTPSHQVTQMGQEVILRCVPISNHLYFYWYRQILGQKVEFLVSFYNNEISEKSEIFDDQFSVERPDGSNFTLKIRSTKLEDSAMYFCARSRTGGNEQFFGPGTRLTVL.

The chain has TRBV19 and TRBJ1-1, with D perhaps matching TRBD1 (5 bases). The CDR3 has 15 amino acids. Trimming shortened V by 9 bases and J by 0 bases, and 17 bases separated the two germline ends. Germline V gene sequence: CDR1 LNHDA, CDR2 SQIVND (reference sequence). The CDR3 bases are TGTGCCAGCCTAAGGGAGGGGAGCATGAACACTGAAGCTTTCTTT. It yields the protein CASLREGSMNTEAFF. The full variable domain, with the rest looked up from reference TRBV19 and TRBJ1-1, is DGGITQSPKYLFRKEGQNVTLSCEQNLNHDAMYWYRQDPGQGLRLIYYSQIVNDFQKGDIAEGYSVSREKKESFPLTVTSAQKNPTAFYLCASLREGSMNTEAFFGQGTRLTVV.

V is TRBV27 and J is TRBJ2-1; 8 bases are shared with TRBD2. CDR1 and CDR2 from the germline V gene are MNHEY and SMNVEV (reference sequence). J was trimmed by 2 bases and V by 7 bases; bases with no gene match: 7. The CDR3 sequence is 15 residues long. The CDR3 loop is CASTSGGRPYNEQFF. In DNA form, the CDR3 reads TGTGCCAGCACGTCAGGCGGGAGGCCCTACAATGAGCAGTTCTTC.

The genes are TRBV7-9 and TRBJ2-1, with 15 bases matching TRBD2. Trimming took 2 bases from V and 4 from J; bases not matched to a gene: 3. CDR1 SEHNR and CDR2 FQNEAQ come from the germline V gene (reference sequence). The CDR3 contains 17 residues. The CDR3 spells CASSLPGLAGGYNEQFF. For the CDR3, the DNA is TGTGCCAGCAGCTTACCGGGACTAGCGGGGGGTTACAATGAGCAGTTCTTC.

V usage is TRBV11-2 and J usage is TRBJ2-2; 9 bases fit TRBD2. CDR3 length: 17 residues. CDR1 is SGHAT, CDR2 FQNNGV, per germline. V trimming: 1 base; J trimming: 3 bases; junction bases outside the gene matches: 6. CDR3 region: CASSLGSGLAYTGELFF. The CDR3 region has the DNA TGTGCCAGCAGCTTAGGTTCGGGACTAGCCTACACCGGGGAGCTGTTTTTT. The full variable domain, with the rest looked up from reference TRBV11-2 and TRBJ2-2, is EAGVAQSPRYKIIEKRQSVAFWCNPISGHATLYWYQQILGQGPKLLIQFQNNGVVDDSQLPKDRFSAERLKGVDSTLKIQPAKLEDSAVYLCASSLGSGLAYTGELFFGEGSRLTVL.